This is a list of T cell receptor beta chains from one sample in a study of blood T cell repertoires in COVID-19. Libraries were prepared by immunoSEQ multiplex PCR; TCRdb keeps only in-frame clonotypes and omits some of them. The sample contains around 140,000 clones, roughly 80% of which appear only once. Sequencing input: peripheral blood. These receptors were collected from a man aged 55 to 70 with acute or convalescent COVID-19. CDR3s include the opening cysteine and the closing phenylalanine or tryptophan. The order of the fields is CDR3 DNA, CDR3 protein, clone size, D gene, V gene, J gene. A D gene is named only where the DNA matches it firmly. Expanded clones are given a class, and other clones once, few, many or no size at all.

CDR3 DNA: TGTGCCAGCAGCCCCACGGCCAGGGTGAATCCTGAAGCTTTCTTT
CDR3 protein: CASSPTARVNPEAFF
clone size: .
D gene: .
V gene: TRBV5-8
J gene: TRBJ1-1

CDR3 DNA: TGTGCCTGGAGTTCCTCTCCAGCGGACAATGAGCAGTTCTTC
CDR3 protein: CAWSSSPADNEQFF
clone size: few
D gene: .
V gene: TRBV30
J gene: TRBJ2-1

CDR3 DNA: TGTGCCAGCAGTAACAGGTCCTACGAGCAGTACTTC
CDR3 protein: CASSNRSYEQYF
clone size: few
D gene: .
V gene: TRBV27
J gene: TRBJ2-7

CDR3 DNA: TGTGCCAGCAGCTTAGTAGGGACAGGTCTCTTCGGCTCCTACGAGCAGTACTTC
CDR3 protein: CASSLVGTGLFGSYEQYF
clone size: .
D gene: TRBD1
V gene: TRBV7-6
J gene: TRBJ2-7

CDR3 DNA: TGTGCCAGCAGCCTAGGACTATACCAAGAGACCCAGTACTTC
CDR3 protein: CASSLGLYQETQYF
clone size: .
D gene: .
V gene: TRBV6-5
J gene: TRBJ2-5

CDR3 DNA: TGCGCCAGCAGCTTGGGGGGCACGAACACCGGGGAGCTGTTTTTT
CDR3 protein: CASSLGGTNTGELFF
clone size: few
D gene: .
V gene: TRBV5-1
J gene: TRBJ2-2

CDR3 DNA: TGTGCCAGCAGCTATGGGGCGGGACAGGGGGGCACAGATACGCAGTATTTT
CDR3 protein: CASSYGAGQGGTDTQYF
clone size: .
D gene: TRBD1
V gene: TRBV7-9
J gene: TRBJ2-3

CDR3 DNA: TGTGCCAGCAGCTTAGGACTAGACTACGAGCAGTACTTC
CDR3 protein: CASSLGLDYEQYF
clone size: .
D gene: .
V gene: TRBV7-7
J gene: TRBJ2-7

CDR3 DNA: TGTGCCAGCAGCGTAGATCACAGGAGCTACGAGCAGTACTTC
CDR3 protein: CASSVDHRSYEQYF
clone size: .
D gene: .
V gene: TRBV9
J gene: TRBJ2-7

CDR3 DNA: TGTGCCTGGAGTCTACAAGGGACAGGGTGGGCTTTCTTT
CDR3 protein: CAWSLQGTGWAFF
clone size: .
D gene: TRBD1
V gene: TRBV30
J gene: TRBJ1-1

CDR3 DNA: TGTGCCAGCAGGAAAGGACTAGCGGGCATAGTTTACAATGAGCAGTTCTTC
CDR3 protein: CASRKGLAGIVYNEQFF
clone size: .
D gene: TRBD2
V gene: TRBV2
J gene: TRBJ2-1

CDR3 DNA: TGTGCCAGCAGCGTGAGGGACAGGGGAGACTACGAGCAGTACTTC
CDR3 protein: CASSVRDRGDYEQYF
clone size: .
D gene: TRBD1
V gene: TRBV9
J gene: TRBJ2-7

CDR3 DNA: TGTGCCACCAGTGAGGGACAGGGGGCGCCTACCGGGGAGCTGTTTTTT
CDR3 protein: CATSEGQGAPTGELFF
clone size: once
D gene: TRBD1
V gene: TRBV24-1
J gene: TRBJ2-2

CDR3 DNA: TGTGCCAGCAGCAATTCTAACGGGAGCTCCTACGAGCAGTACTTC
CDR3 protein: CASSNSNGSSYEQYF
clone size: .
D gene: .
V gene: TRBV21-1
J gene: TRBJ2-7

CDR3 DNA: TGCGCCAGCAGCTTGGCCTTAGACAGAGACCCCTATAATTCACCCCTCCACTTT
CDR3 protein: CASSLALDRDPYNSPLHF
clone size: once
D gene: .
V gene: TRBV5-1
J gene: TRBJ1-6

CDR3 DNA: TGTGCCAGCAGCCAGGGGGGAGGGGTCGGCTATGGCTACACCTTC
CDR3 protein: CASSQGGGVGYGYTF
clone size: .
D gene: .
V gene: TRBV3-1/TRBV3-2
J gene: TRBJ1-2

CDR3 DNA: TGTGCCTGGAGTGTACTAGCGGGAGCCCCCGGGGAGCTGTTTTTT
CDR3 protein: CAWSVLAGAPGELFF
clone size: few
D gene: TRBD2
V gene: TRBV30
J gene: TRBJ2-2

CDR3 DNA: TGTGCCAGCAGTTACTCACTCTCCTACAATGAGCAGTTCTTC
CDR3 protein: CASSYSLSYNEQFF
clone size: .
D gene: .
V gene: TRBV6-6
J gene: TRBJ2-1

CDR3 DNA: TGTGCCAGCAGCTACGCTCTCCGGGACAGGTACAACAATGAGCAGTTCTTC
CDR3 protein: CASSYALRDRYNNEQFF
clone size: .
D gene: TRBD1
V gene: TRBV11-2
J gene: TRBJ2-1

CDR3 DNA: TGTGCCAGCAGTTTACTAGCGGGAGGGCCCCAAGAGACCCAGTACTTC
CDR3 protein: CASSLLAGGPQETQYF
clone size: .
D gene: TRBD2
V gene: TRBV27
J gene: TRBJ2-5

CDR3 DNA: TGCGCCAGCAGCCCCCTAGGAGGCGGGACTAGCGGGAGTGGGGGCAAAAACATTCAGTACTTC
CDR3 protein: CASSPLGGGTSGSGGKNIQYF
clone size: .
D gene: TRBD2
V gene: TRBV4-1
J gene: TRBJ2-4

CDR3 DNA: TGTGCCAGTAGTAAGGGACTAGCGGGAGGGGATGAGCAGTTCTTC
CDR3 protein: CASSKGLAGGDEQFF
clone size: .
D gene: TRBD2
V gene: TRBV19
J gene: TRBJ2-1

CDR3 DNA: TGTGCCAGCAGCCCTGGGACAGGGTACGAGCAGTACTTC
CDR3 protein: CASSPGTGYEQYF
clone size: .
D gene: TRBD1
V gene: TRBV28
J gene: TRBJ2-7

CDR3 DNA: TGCGCCAGCAGCTTGTTTACAGGCCTGAACACTGAAGCTTTCTTT
CDR3 protein: CASSLFTGLNTEAFF
clone size: .
D gene: .
V gene: TRBV5-1
J gene: TRBJ1-1

CDR3 DNA: TGTGCCAGCCCATCGGGACAGAGCACAGATACGCAGTATTTT
CDR3 protein: CASPSGQSTDTQYF
clone size: .
D gene: TRBD1
V gene: TRBV7-9
J gene: TRBJ2-3

CDR3 DNA: TGTGCCAGCAGCATTATCCGGGACTACACAGATACGCAGTATTTT
CDR3 protein: CASSIIRDYTDTQYF
clone size: .
D gene: TRBD2
V gene: TRBV7-9
J gene: TRBJ2-3

CDR3 DNA: TGTGCCAGCAGCGGCGGGACCCGGGATGAGCAGTTCTTC
CDR3 protein: CASSGGTRDEQFF
clone size: .
D gene: .
V gene: TRBV5-4
J gene: TRBJ2-1

CDR3 DNA: TGCGCCAGCAGCTTGGGCCCGGGAACAAATGAGCAGTTCTTC
CDR3 protein: CASSLGPGTNEQFF
clone size: .
D gene: .
V gene: TRBV5-1
J gene: TRBJ2-1

CDR3 DNA: TGTGCCAGCAGTTATCTCAATCAGCCCCAGCATTTT
CDR3 protein: CASSYLNQPQHF
clone size: .
D gene: .
V gene: TRBV6-6
J gene: TRBJ1-5

CDR3 DNA: TGTGCCAGCAGCTTGTTGGGGGGATCCTACGAGCAGTACTTC
CDR3 protein: CASSLLGGSYEQYF
clone size: .
D gene: .
V gene: TRBV5-4
J gene: TRBJ2-7

CDR3 DNA: TGTGCCAGCAGCCGACTGGGGGCCAACGTCCTGACTTTC
CDR3 protein: CASSRLGANVLTF
clone size: .
D gene: .
V gene: TRBV3-1/TRBV3-2
J gene: TRBJ2-6

CDR3 DNA: TGTGCCAGCAGCTCTTCCGGGAAGACGCAGTATTTT
CDR3 protein: CASSSSGKTQYF
clone size: once
D gene: .
V gene: TRBV5-8
J gene: TRBJ2-3

CDR3 DNA: TGTGCCAGCAGTGAGGTCCCCCAAAACTCCGGGGAGCTGTTTTTT
CDR3 protein: CASSEVPQNSGELFF
clone size: .
D gene: .
V gene: TRBV2
J gene: TRBJ2-2

CDR3 DNA: TGCGCCAGCAGTGAGTCTGGAGTGATCCAGCATTTT
CDR3 protein: CASSESGVIQHF
clone size: .
D gene: .
V gene: TRBV10-2
J gene: TRBJ1-5

CDR3 DNA: TGCGCCAGCAGCTCCGGGACAGGGGACTATGGCTACACCTTC
CDR3 protein: CASSSGTGDYGYTF
clone size: .
D gene: TRBD1
V gene: TRBV5-1
J gene: TRBJ1-2

CDR3 DNA: TGTGCCACCAGGGCTCTGGCCGCCTACGAGCAGTACTTC
CDR3 protein: CATRALAAYEQYF
clone size: .
D gene: .
V gene: TRBV6-5
J gene: TRBJ2-7

CDR3 DNA: TGTGCCAGCAGCTTGGCAGGCACAGGGCCCTACGAGCAGTACTTC
CDR3 protein: CASSLAGTGPYEQYF
clone size: .
D gene: .
V gene: TRBV5-4
J gene: TRBJ2-7

CDR3 DNA: TGTGCCAGCAGCTCAAAGACTAGCGGGGCCGCGAACACCGGGGAGCTGTTTTTT
CDR3 protein: CASSSKTSGAANTGELFF
clone size: .
D gene: TRBD2
V gene: TRBV11-2
J gene: TRBJ2-2

CDR3 DNA: TGTGCCAGCAGCTTAAGCAGCGTCGAAAACACCATATATTTT
CDR3 protein: CASSLSSVENTIYF
clone size: .
D gene: .
V gene: TRBV7-3
J gene: TRBJ1-3

CDR3 DNA: TGTGCCAGCAGCCCCCCCGGACAGACTAACTATGGCTACACCTTC
CDR3 protein: CASSPPGQTNYGYTF
clone size: .
D gene: .
V gene: TRBV5-4
J gene: TRBJ1-2

CDR3 DNA: TGTGCCAGCAGCTTATCAGGCAATCGGCTTACAGGCTCCTACGAGCAGTACTTC
CDR3 protein: CASSLSGNRLTGSYEQYF
clone size: .
D gene: .
V gene: TRBV7-9
J gene: TRBJ2-7

CDR3 DNA: TGTGCCACCAGTGACTATTTATCTTCAGATACGCAGTATTTT
CDR3 protein: CATSDYLSSDTQYF
clone size: .
D gene: .
V gene: TRBV24-1
J gene: TRBJ2-3

CDR3 DNA: TGTGCCAGCAGCCCATGGACGGGGTCTGGCGGGGAGCTGTTTTTT
CDR3 protein: CASSPWTGSGGELFF
clone size: .
D gene: .
V gene: TRBV7-3
J gene: TRBJ2-2

CDR3 DNA: TGTGCCAGCAGCTTGTTAGGCGCTAGAGGCTACACCTTC
CDR3 protein: CASSLLGARGYTF
clone size: .
D gene: .
V gene: TRBV5-6
J gene: TRBJ1-2

CDR3 DNA: TGTGCCAGCAGCTTGGGGCTAGCGGGAATTTCAGAGACCCAGTACTTC
CDR3 protein: CASSLGLAGISETQYF
clone size: .
D gene: TRBD2
V gene: TRBV5-8
J gene: TRBJ2-5

CDR3 DNA: TGTGCCAGTAGTACGACAGGGGATAGCAATCAGCCCCAGCATTTT
CDR3 protein: CASSTTGDSNQPQHF
clone size: .
D gene: TRBD1
V gene: TRBV19
J gene: TRBJ1-5

CDR3 DNA: TGTGCCAGCGGTCTTAGCGGGACCTACGAGCAGTACTTC
CDR3 protein: CASGLSGTYEQYF
clone size: .
D gene: TRBD2
V gene: TRBV12-3/TRBV12-4
J gene: TRBJ2-7

CDR3 DNA: TGTGCCAGCAGCTCGCGCCGACTAGCGGAGACCCAGTACTTC
CDR3 protein: CASSSRRLAETQYF
clone size: .
D gene: TRBD2
V gene: TRBV3-1/TRBV3-2
J gene: TRBJ2-5

CDR3 DNA: TGCGCCAGCAGCCAAGGTGCGACTGGAAACACCATATATTTT
CDR3 protein: CASSQGATGNTIYF
clone size: few
D gene: .
V gene: TRBV4-1
J gene: TRBJ1-3

CDR3 DNA: TGTGCCAGTAGAAACCGGGACAGAAGCTCCTACGAGCAGTACTTC
CDR3 protein: CASRNRDRSSYEQYF
clone size: few
D gene: TRBD1
V gene: TRBV19
J gene: TRBJ2-7

CDR3 DNA: TGTGCCAGCAGTGCCGACAGCTATGGCTACACCTTC
CDR3 protein: CASSADSYGYTF
clone size: .
D gene: .
V gene: TRBV6-2/TRBV6-3
J gene: TRBJ1-2

CDR3 DNA: TGTGCCAGCAGCCTTCACGGGGGAGAGACCCAGTACTTC
CDR3 protein: CASSLHGGETQYF
clone size: .
D gene: .
V gene: TRBV5-4
J gene: TRBJ2-5

CDR3 DNA: TGTGCCAGCAGAACCTACGGACAGGGAGGCAATGAGCAGTTCTTC
CDR3 protein: CASRTYGQGGNEQFF
clone size: .
D gene: TRBD1
V gene: TRBV7-9
J gene: TRBJ2-1

CDR3 DNA: TGTGCCAGCAGCTTTCCAGGGGAATCCTACGAGCAGTACTTC
CDR3 protein: CASSFPGESYEQYF
clone size: .
D gene: .
V gene: TRBV7-9
J gene: TRBJ2-7

CDR3 DNA: TGTGCCAGCGGGGTTATGGGACAGGGGGCATATGAGCAGTTCTTC
CDR3 protein: CASGVMGQGAYEQFF
clone size: .
D gene: TRBD1
V gene: TRBV25-1
J gene: TRBJ2-1